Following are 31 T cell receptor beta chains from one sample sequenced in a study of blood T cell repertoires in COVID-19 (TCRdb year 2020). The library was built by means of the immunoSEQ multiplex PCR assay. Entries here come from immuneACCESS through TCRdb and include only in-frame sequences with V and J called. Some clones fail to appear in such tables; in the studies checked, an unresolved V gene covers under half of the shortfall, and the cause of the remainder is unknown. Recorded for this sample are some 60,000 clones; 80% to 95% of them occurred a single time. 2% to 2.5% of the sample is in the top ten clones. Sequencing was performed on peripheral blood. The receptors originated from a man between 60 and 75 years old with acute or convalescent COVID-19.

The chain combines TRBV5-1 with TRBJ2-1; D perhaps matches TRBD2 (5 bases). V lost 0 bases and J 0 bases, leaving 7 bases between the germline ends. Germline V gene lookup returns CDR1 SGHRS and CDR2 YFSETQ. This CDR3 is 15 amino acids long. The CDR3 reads CASSLDGSSYNEQFF. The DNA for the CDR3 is TGCGCCAGCAGCTTGGATGGGAGCTCCTACAATGAGCAGTTCTTC.

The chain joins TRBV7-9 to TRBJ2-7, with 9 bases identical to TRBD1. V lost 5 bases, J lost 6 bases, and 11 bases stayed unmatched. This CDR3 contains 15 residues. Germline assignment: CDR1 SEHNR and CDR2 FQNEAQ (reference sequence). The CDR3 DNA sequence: TGTGCCAGCAGCCAAGGATGGGACAGGGAGGGCGAGCAGTACTTC. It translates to CASSQGWDREGEQYF.

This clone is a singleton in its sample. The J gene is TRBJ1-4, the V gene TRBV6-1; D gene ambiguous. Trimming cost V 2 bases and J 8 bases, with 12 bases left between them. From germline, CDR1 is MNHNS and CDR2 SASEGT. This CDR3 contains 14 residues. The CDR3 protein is CASSESSEQEKLFF. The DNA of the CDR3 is TGTGCCAGCAGTGAATCATCGGAGCAGGAAAAACTGTTTTTT.

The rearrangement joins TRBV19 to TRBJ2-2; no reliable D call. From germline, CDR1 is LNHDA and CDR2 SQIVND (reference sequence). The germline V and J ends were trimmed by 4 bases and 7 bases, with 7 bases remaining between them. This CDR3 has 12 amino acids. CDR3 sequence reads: CASSTVIGELFF. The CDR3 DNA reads TGTGCCAGTAGTACCGTTATCGGGGAGCTGTTTTTT.

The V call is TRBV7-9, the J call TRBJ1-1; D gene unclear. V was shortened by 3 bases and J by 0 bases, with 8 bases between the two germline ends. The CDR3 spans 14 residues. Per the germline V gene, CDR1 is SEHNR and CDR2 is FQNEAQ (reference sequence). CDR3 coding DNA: TGTGCCAGCAGCTTGGGAGAGTTGAACACTGAAGCTTTCTTT. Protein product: CASSLGELNTEAFF.

This CDR3 reads CASSIDTGLNYGYTF. CDR3 DNA sequence: TGTGCCAGTAGTATAGATACCGGGTTGAACTATGGCTACACCTTC. The chain recombines TRBV19 with TRBJ1-2; D gene unclear. The CDR3 contains 15 residues. V was shortened by 0 bases and J by 2 bases, with 10 bases between the two germline ends. Germline CDR1 and CDR2: LNHDA and SQIVND (reference sequence).

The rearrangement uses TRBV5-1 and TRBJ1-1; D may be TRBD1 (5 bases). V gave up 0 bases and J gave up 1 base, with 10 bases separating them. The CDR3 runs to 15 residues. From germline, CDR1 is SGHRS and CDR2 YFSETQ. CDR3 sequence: CASSLVSGWNTEAFF. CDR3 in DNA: TGCGCCAGCAGCTTGGTTTCAGGGTGGAACACTGAAGCTTTCTTT.

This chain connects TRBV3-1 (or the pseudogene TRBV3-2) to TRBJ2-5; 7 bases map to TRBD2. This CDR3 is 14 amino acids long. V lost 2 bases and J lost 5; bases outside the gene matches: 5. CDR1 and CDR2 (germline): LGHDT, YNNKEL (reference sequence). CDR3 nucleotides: TGTGCCAGCAGCCAACGAGGGAGGGCGGAGACCCAGTACTTC. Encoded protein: CASSQRGRAETQYF.

The CDR3 here is CASSERQGVQPQHF. CDR3 DNA sequence: TGTGCCAGCAGTGAGCGACAGGGAGTTCAGCCCCAGCATTTT. The V call is TRBV2, the J call TRBJ1-5, with 7 nucleotides matching TRBD1. The CDR3 has 14 residues. V trimming: 3 bases; J trimming: 6 bases; junction bases outside the gene matches: 5. Germline CDR1 and CDR2: SNHLY and FYNNEI.

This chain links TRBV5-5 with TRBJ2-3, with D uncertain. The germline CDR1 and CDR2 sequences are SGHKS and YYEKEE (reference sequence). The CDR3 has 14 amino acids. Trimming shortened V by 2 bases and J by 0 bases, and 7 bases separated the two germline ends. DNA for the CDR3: TGTGCCAGCAGCTTATATCGGAGCACAGATACGCAGTATTTT. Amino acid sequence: CASSLYRSTDTQYF. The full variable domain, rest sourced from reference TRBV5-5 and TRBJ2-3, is DAGVTQSPTHLIKTRGQQVTLRCSPISGHKSVSWYQQVLGQGPQFIFQYYEKEERGRGNFPDRFSARQFPNYSSELNVNALLLGDSALYLCASSLYRSTDTQYFGPGTRLTVL.

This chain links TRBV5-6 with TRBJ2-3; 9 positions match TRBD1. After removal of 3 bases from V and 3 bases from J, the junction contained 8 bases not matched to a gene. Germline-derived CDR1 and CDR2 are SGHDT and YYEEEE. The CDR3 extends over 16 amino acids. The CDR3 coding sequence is TGTGCCAGCAGCTCGCTACAGGGGGCAAGGACAGATACGCAGTATTTT. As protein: CASSSLQGARTDTQYF.

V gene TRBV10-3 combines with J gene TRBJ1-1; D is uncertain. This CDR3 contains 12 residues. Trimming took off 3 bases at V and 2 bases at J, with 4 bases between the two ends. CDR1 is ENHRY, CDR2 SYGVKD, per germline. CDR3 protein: CAISDSNTEAFF. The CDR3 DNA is TGTGCCATCAGTGACAGTAACACTGAAGCTTTCTTT.

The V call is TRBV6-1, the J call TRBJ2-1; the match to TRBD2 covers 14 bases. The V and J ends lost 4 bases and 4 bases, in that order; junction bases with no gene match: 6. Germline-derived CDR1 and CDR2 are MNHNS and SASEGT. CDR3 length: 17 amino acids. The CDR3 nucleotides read TGTGCCAGCAGTGCCCGACTAGCGGGAGGGATATACAATGAGCAGTTCTTC. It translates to CASSARLAGGIYNEQFF.

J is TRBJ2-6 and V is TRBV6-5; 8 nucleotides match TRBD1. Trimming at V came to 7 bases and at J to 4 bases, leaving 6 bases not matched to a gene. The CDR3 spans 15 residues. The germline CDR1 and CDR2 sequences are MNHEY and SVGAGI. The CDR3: CASTRGDRGANVLTF. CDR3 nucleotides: TGTGCCAGCACTCGAGGGGACAGGGGGGCCAACGTCCTGACTTTC.

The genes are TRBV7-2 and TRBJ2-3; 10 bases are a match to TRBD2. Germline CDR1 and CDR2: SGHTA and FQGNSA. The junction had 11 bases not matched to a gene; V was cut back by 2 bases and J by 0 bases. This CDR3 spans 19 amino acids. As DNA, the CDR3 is TGTGCCAGCAGCTTAACCTTAGCGGGAGGATATCCTAGCACAGATACGCAGTATTTT. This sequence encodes CASSLTLAGGYPSTDTQYF. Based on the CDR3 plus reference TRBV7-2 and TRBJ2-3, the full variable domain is GAGVSQSPSNKVTEKGKDVELRCDPISGHTALYWYRQSLGQGLEFLIYFQGNSAPDKSGLPSDRFSAERTGGSVSTLTIQRTQQEDSAVYLCASSLTLAGGYPSTDTQYFGPGTRLTVL.

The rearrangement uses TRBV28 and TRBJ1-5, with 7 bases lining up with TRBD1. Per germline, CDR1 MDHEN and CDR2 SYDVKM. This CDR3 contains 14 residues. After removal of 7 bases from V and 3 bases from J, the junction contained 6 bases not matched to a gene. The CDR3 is CASNPTGNNQPQHF. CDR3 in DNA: TGTGCCAGCAACCCGACAGGGAACAATCAGCCCCAGCATTTT.

The CDR3 coding sequence is TGTGCCAGCAGTAATTCAACAGGGGATGAAAAACTGTTTTTT. Translation gives CASSNSTGDEKLFF. V usage is TRBV2 and J usage is TRBJ1-4; 7 bases map to TRBD1. Trimming took 5 bases from V and 6 from J; bases not matched to a gene: 6. The germline gives CDR1 SNHLY, CDR2 FYNNEI. The CDR3 extends over 14 amino acids.

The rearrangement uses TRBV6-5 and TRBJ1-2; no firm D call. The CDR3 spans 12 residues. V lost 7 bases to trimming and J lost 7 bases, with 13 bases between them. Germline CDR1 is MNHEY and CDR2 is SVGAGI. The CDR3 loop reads CASNKLGGGYTF. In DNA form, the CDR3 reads TGTGCCAGCAACAAACTAGGAGGTGGCTACACCTTC.

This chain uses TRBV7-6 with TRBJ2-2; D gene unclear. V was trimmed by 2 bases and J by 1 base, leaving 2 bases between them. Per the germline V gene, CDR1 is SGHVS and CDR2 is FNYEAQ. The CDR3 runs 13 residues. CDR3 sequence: CASSLLNTGELFF. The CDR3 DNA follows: TGTGCCAGCAGCTTACTGAACACCGGGGAGCTGTTTTTT.

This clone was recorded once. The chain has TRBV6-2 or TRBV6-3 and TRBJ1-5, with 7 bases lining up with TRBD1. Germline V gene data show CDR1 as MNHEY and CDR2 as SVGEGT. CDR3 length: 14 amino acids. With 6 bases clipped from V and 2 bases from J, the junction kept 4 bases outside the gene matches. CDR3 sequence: CASSPGTGNQPQHF. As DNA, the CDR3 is TGTGCCAGCAGCCCCGGGACAGGCAATCAGCCCCAGCATTTT.

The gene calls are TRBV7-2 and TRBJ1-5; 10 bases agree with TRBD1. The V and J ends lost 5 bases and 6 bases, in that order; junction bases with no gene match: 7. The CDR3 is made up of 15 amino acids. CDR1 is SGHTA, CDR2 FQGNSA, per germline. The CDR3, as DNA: TGTGCCAGCAGCCCGAGGACAGGGGGGATTCAGCCCCAGCATTTT. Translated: CASSPRTGGIQPQHF.

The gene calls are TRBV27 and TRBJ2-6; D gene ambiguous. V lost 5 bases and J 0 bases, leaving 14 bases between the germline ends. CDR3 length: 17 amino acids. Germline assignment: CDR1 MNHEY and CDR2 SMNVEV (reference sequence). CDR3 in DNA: TGTGCCAGCAGTCCCCTTCCTTTGTACTCTGGGGCCAACGTCCTGACTTTC. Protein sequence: CASSPLPLYSGANVLTF.

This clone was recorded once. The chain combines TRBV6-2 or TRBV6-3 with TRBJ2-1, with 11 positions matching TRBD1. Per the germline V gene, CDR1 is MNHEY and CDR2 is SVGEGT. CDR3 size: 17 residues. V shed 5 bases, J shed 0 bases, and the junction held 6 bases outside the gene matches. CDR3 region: CASSKGGTGGSYNEQFF. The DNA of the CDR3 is TGTGCCAGCAGTAAGGGGGGGACAGGGGGCTCCTACAATGAGCAGTTCTTC.

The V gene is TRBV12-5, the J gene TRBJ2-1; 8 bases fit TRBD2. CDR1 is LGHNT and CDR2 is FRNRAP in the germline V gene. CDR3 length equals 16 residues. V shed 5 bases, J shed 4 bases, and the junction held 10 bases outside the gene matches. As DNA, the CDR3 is TGTGCTAGTGGTCCCGGGGGAGCGGGGGAGTACAATGAGCAGTTCTTC. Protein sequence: CASGPGGAGEYNEQFF.

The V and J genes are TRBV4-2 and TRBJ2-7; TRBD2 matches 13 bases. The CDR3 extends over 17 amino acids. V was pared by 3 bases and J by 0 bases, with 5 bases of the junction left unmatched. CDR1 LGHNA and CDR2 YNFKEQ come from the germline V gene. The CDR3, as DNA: TGTGCCAGCAGCCAGACACTAGCGGGAGGGAGCTCCTACGAGCAGTACTTC. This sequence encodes CASSQTLAGGSSYEQYF.

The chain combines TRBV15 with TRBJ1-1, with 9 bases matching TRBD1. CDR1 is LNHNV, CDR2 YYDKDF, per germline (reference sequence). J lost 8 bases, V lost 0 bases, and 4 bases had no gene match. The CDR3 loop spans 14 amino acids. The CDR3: CATSRDVGQGEAFF. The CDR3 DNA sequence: TGTGCCACCAGCAGAGACGTCGGACAGGGGGAAGCTTTCTTT. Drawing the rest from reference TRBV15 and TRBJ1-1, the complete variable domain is DAMVIQNPRYQVTQFGKPVTLSCSQTLNHNVMYWYQQKSSQAPKLLFHYYDKDFNNEADTPDNFQSRRPNTSFCFLDIRSPGLGDTAMYLCATSRDVGQGEAFFGQGTRLTVV.

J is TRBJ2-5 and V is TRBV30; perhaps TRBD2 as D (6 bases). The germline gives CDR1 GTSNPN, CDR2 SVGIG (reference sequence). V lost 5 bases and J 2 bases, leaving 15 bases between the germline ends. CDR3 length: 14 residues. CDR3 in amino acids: CAWQTTRRQETQYF. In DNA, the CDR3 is TGTGCCTGGCAAACGACTAGGAGGCAAGAGACCCAGTACTTC.

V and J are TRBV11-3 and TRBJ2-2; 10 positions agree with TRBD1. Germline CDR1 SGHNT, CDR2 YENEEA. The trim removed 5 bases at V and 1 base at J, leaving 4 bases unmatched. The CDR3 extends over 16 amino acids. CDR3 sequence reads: CASSPWDRGNTGELFF. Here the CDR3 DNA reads TGTGCCAGCAGCCCCTGGGACAGGGGGAACACCGGGGAGCTGTTTTTT.

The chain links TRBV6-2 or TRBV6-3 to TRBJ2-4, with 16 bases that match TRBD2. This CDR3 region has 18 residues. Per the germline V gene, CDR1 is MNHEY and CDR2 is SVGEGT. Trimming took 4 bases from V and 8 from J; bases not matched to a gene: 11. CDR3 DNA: TGTGCCAGCAGTTCCCAGGGACTAGCGGGAGGGCCGGGGGACATTCAGTACTTC. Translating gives CASSSQGLAGGPGDIQYF.

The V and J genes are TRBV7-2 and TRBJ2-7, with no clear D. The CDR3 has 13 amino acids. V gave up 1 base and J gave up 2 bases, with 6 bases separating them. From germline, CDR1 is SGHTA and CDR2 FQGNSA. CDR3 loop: CASSLDFTYEQYF. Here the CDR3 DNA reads TGTGCCAGCAGCTTAGACTTCACCTACGAGCAGTACTTC.

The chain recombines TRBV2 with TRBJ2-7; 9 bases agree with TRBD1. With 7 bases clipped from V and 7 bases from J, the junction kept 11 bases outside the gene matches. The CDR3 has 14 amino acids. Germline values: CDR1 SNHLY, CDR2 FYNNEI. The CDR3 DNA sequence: TGTGCCAGCATTCCTGCGCCGGGACAGGGTGAGCAGTACTTC. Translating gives CASIPAPGQGEQYF.